Presented here are 8 T cell receptor beta chains from one specimen sequenced in a study of CD8 T cells in Susac syndrome. Reverse transcription used about 0.45 to 1 ug RNA and random hexamers. TCRdb re-called the immunoSEQ multiplex PCR reads with MiXCR, one entry per CDR3 protein. This sample has around 300,000 distinct CDR3 sequences, with about 88% found just once. Input material: CD8+ T cells from PBMCs. The receptors were gathered from a human donor with multiple sclerosis.

The rearrangement links TRBV12-3 or TRBV12-4 to TRBJ2-1, with TRBD2 matching over 11 bases. This CDR3 comprises 16 residues. Trimming at V came to 5 bases and at J to 6 bases, leaving 9 bases not matched to a gene. Here the CDR3 reads CASSLVAGGRGNEQFF. In nucleotides, the CDR3 is TGTGCCAGCAGTCTCGTAGCGGGGGGGCGAGGCAATGAGCAGTTCTTC.

The genes are TRBV27 and TRBJ2-1; D is unclear. CDR1 MNHEY and CDR2 SMNVEV come from the germline V gene (reference sequence). The V end lost 6 bases, the J end lost 8 bases, and 11 bases lay between the germline ends. This CDR3 comprises 12 residues. CDR3 sequence (DNA): TGTGCCAGCAGGCTGGGGTGGGATGAGCAGTTCTTC. Residues: CASRLGWDEQFF.

This chain joins TRBV6-5 and TRBJ1-1; D remains ambiguous. Deletions cut 5 bases from V and 4 bases from J, with 11 bases between. The CDR3 is 13 amino acids. Germline CDR1 MNHEY, CDR2 SVGAGI. CDR3 sequence (DNA): TGTGCCAGCAGTGAACGGGGATCCACTGAAGCTTTCTTT. Translating gives CASSERGSTEAFF.

This clonotype is a singleton in its sample. V usage is TRBV2 and J usage is TRBJ2-5; possible D gene TRBD2, 6 bases. The V gene lost 8 bases and the J gene lost 2 bases, with 15 bases spanning the gap. CDR1 is SNHLY and CDR2 is FYNNEI in the germline V gene. The CDR3 is made up of 14 amino acids. The chain's CDR3 is CASRGTHTQETQYF. The DNA for the CDR3 is TGTGCCAGCCGGGGGACGCATACTCAAGAGACCCAGTACTTC.

The V call is TRBV19, the J call TRBJ2-5, with 10 positions matching TRBD1. The ends lost 3 bases at V and 0 bases at J; junction bases unmatched: 10. The CDR3 consists of 18 residues. Germline V CDR1 and CDR2: LNHDA, SQIVND (reference sequence). Written as DNA, the CDR3 is TGTGCCAGTAGTATTACCCCGGTGGGGACAGGGGACCAAGAGACCCAGTACTTC. It is translated as CASSITPVGTGDQETQYF.

This rearrangement joins TRBV7-9 to TRBJ2-7; 9 nucleotides align to TRBD1. Germline loops: CDR1 SEHNR, CDR2 FQNEAQ (reference sequence). The V segment lost 5 bases and the J segment 4 bases; nucleotides outside the gene matches: 6. The CDR3 extends over 14 amino acids. The CDR3 spells CASSLGTGRYEQYF. In nucleotides, the CDR3 is TGTGCCAGCAGCCTCGGGACAGGGAGGTACGAGCAGTACTTC.

The chain joins TRBV6-5 to TRBJ1-1; D not resolved. CDR1 is MNHEY and CDR2 is SVGAGI in the germline V gene. Trimming removed 0 bases from V and 5 bases from J, with 13 bases in between. The CDR3 has 15 amino acids. CDR3 sequence reads: CASSYSGAGVTEAFF. Written as DNA, the CDR3 is TGTGCCAGCAGTTACTCGGGCGCCGGGGTTACTGAAGCTTTCTTT.

The chain joins TRBV6-1 to TRBJ1-5; D unclear. The CDR3 runs to 14 residues. V lost 7 bases, J lost 5 bases, and 15 bases lay in between. The germline gives CDR1 MNHNS, CDR2 SASEGT. CDR3 bases: TGTGCCAGCACCCTTCTATCCTGGGATCAGCCCCAGCATTTT. It specifies CASTLLSWDQPQHF.